This paragraph covers one T cell receptor (beta chain) sequence. The CDR3 covers 16 residues. Germline CDR1 reads LNHDA; CDR2 reads SQIVND (reference sequence). Germline trimming cut 0 bases from V and 2 bases from J; bases unmatched to any gene: 5. The multiple sclerosis control group comprised treatment-naive patients with stable or active relapsing-remitting disease. The data derive from a study of CD8 T cells in Susac syndrome. Roughly 0.45 to 1 ug RNA was reverse transcribed with random hexamers. Via MiXCR, TCRdb re-called the immunoSEQ multiplex PCR reads, giving one row per CDR3 protein. The sample consists of 250,000 to 300,000 distinct CDR3 sequences, roughly 84% of them appearing once.

The rearrangement links TRBV19 to TRBJ2-7, with 9 bases lining up with TRBD2. This TCR derives from a human donor with multiple sclerosis. Sequencing was carried out using CD8+ T cells from PBMCs. CDR3 nucleotide sequence: TGTGCCAGTAGTATAGACCGGACTAGCGTTACCTACGAGCAGTACTTC. Translated: CASSIDRTSVTYEQYF.